This paragraph reports one TCR beta chain. V lost 8 bases to trimming and J lost 3 bases; unmatched junction nucleotides: 15. This CDR3 has 17 residues. CDR1 MGHRA and CDR2 YSYEKL come from the germline V gene. Per the original data handling: The assay estimated nucleated cells by amplifying reference gene primers. Sequencing was performed with immunoSEQ multiplex PCR; in TCRdb, only in-frame clones are kept and a portion is missing. V, J and clone size derive from that table, while D and trimming were established from the DNA sequence. The repertoire has 35,000 to 50,000 clones, approximately 90% of them found once; the top ten carry roughly 14%. This sample is drawn from a study of blood T cell repertoires in COVID-19.

The source is a woman aged 25-40 years in a cohort sampled during active COVID-19. This chain uses TRBV4-1 with TRBJ2-2; 7 bases match TRBD2. Sequenced material: peripheral blood. The CDR3 loop is CASYPYGEGGDTGELFF. The DNA of the CDR3 is TGCGCCAGCTATCCCTATGGGGAGGGTGGAGACACCGGGGAGCTGTTTTTT.